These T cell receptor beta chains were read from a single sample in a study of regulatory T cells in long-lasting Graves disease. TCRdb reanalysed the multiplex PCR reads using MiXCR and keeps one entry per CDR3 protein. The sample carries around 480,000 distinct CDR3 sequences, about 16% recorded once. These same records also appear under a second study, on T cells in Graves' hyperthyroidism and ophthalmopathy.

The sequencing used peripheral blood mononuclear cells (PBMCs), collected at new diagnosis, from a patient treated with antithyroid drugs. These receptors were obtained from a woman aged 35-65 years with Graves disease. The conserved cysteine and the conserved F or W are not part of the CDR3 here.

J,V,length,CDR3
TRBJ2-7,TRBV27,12,ASSLRDRGYEQY
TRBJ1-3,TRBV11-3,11,ASKSSSGNTIY
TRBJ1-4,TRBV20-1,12,SAQTTAIREKLF
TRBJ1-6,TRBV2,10,ASTNGDSPLH
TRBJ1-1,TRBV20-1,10,SAREGSTDAF
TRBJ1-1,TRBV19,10,ASSSRGPEAF
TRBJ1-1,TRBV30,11,AWSPTRTTEAF
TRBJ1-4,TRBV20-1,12,SARKTATNEKLF
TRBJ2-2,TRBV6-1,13,ASSKAGEYTGELF
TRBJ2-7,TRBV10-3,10,AISNAQYEQY
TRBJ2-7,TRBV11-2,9,ASSNRGPQY
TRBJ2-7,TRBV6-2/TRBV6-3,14,ASSIISRDRSYEQY
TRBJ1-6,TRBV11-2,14,ASSQTGTGGNSPLH
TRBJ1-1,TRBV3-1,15,ASSQDWAGNMNTEAF
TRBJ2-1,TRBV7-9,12,ASSLEGAEQEQF
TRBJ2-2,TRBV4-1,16,ASSQKSVPDRVSGELF
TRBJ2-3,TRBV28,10,ASTPQGDTQY
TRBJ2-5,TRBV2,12,ASTPGQGLQTQY
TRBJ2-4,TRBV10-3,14,AISEQGEGAKNIQY
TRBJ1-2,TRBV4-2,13,ASSQLSQGAYGYT
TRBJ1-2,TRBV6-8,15,ASSYSEGLPDFYGYT
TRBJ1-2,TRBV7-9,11,ASSPTGGHGYT
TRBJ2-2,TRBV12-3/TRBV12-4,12,ASSLGGKTGELF
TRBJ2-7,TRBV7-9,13,ASSLAGTSFYEQY
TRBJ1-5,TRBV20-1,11,SAMDRDVGPQH
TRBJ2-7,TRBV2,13,ASSEGIKATYEQY
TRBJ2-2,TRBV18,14,ASSPTGTEDTGELF
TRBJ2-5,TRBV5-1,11,ARAGGRQETQY
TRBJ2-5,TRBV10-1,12,APKGSGIQETQY
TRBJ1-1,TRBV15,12,ATRIRGANTEAF
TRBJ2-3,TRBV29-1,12,SVEVGPRTDTQY
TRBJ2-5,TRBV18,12,ASSPRADQETQY
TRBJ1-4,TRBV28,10,ASCEQGGELF
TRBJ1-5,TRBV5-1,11,ASSLATDQPQH
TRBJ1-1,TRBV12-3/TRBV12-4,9,ASSSWAEAF
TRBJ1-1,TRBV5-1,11,ASSLGDIQGAF
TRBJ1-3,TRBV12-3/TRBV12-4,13,ASSPKQGGGNTIY
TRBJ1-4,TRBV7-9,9,ASSTGEKLF
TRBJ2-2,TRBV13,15,ASSLGGQLSNTGELF
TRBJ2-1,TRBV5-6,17,ASSLLLAGGISSYNEQF
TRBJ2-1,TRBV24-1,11,ATSDSTGTEQF
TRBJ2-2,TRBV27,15,ASSSYPRLANTGELF
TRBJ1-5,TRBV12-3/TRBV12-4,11,ASSPGAPQPQH
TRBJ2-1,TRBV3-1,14,ASSPPLVAGYNEQF
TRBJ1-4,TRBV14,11,ASSRGAEEKLF
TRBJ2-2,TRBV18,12,ASSPPRGAPELF
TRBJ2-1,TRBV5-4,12,ASSLWDRGNEQF
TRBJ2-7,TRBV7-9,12,ASSLSVSANEQY
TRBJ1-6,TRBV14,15,ASSLLSWSSYNSPLH
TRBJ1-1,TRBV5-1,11,ATRAGVTDGAF
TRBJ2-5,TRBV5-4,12,ASSLGVPGETQY
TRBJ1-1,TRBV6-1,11,ASRPTGNTEAF
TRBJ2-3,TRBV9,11,ASSEDLADTQY
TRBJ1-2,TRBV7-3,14,ASSQWTWQGGYGYT
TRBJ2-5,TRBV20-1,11,SAYKTGLGTQY
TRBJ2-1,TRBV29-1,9,SPGWGNEQF
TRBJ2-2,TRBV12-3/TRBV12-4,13,ASNLGPPNTGELF